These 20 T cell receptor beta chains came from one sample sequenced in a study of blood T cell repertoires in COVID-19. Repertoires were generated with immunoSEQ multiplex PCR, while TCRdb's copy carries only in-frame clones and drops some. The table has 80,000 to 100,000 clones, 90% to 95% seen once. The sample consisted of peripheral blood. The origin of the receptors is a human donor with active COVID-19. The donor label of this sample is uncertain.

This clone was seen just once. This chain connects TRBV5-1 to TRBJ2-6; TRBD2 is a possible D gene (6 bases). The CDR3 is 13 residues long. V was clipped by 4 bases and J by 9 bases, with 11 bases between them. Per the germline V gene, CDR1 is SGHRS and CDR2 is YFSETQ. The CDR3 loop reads CASSRDFNNVLTF. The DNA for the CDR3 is TGCGCCAGCAGCCGGGACTTCAACAACGTCCTGACTTTC.

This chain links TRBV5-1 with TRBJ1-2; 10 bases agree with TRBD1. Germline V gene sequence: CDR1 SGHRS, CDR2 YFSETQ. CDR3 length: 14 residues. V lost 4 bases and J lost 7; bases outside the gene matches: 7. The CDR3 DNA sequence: TGCGCCAGCAGCGGGGGACAGGGGTCGGGTGGCTACACCTTC. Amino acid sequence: CASSGGQGSGGYTF. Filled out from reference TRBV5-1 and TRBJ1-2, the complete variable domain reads KAGVTQTPRYLIKTRGQQVTLSCSPISGHRSVSWYQQTPGQGLQFLFEYFSETQRNKGNFPGRFSGRQFSNSRSEMNVSTLELGDSALYLCASSGGQGSGGYTFGSGTRLTVV.

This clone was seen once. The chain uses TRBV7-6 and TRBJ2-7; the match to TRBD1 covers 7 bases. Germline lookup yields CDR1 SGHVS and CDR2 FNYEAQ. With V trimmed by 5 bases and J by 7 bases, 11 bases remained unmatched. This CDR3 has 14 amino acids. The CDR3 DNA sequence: TGTGCCAGCAGCCCTAGCCCGACAGGGTGGGAGCAGTACTTC. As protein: CASSPSPTGWEQYF.

The CDR3 here is CASSFGASGTGWNIQYF. CDR3 sequence (DNA): TGTGCCAGCAGCTTCGGGGCCTCCGGGACAGGGTGGAACATTCAGTACTTC. The chain employs TRBV7-9 and TRBJ2-4; 9 bases fit TRBD1. The CDR3 is 17 residues long. Trimming cost V 3 bases and J 7 bases; bases outside gene matches: 13. Germline lookup yields CDR1 SEHNR and CDR2 FQNEAQ (reference sequence).

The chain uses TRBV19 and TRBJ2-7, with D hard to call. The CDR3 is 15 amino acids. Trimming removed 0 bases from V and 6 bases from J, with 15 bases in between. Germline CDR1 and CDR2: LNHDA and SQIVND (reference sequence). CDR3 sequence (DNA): TGTGCCAGTAGTATAGACTCGGGTCAATCCCCCGAGCAGTACTTC. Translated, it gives CASSIDSGQSPEQYF.

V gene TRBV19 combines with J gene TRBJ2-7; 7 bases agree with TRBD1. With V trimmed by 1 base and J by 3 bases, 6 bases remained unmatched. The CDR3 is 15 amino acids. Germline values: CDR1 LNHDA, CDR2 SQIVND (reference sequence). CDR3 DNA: TGTGCCAGTAGTATAGTTTGGACAGGTATCTACGAGCAGTACTTC. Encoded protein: CASSIVWTGIYEQYF.

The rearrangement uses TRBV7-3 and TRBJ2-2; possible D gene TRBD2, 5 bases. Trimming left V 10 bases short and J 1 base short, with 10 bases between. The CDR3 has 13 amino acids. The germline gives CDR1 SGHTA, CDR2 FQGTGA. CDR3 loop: CATAELNTGELFF. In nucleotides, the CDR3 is TGTGCCACAGCGGAGCTGAACACCGGGGAGCTGTTTTTT.

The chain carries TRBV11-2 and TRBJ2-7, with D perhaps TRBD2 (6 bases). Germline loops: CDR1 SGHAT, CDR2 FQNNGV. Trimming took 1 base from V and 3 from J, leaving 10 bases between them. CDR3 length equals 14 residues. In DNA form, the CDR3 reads TGTGCCAGCAGCTTAGCCCGGACTAACTACGAGCAGTACTTC. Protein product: CASSLARTNYEQYF.

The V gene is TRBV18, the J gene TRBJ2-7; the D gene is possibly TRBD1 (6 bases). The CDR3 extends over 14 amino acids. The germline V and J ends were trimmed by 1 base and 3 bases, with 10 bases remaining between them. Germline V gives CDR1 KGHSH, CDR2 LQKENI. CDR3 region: CASSPRTDHYEQYF. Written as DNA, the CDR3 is TGTGCCAGCTCACCACGGACAGATCACTACGAGCAGTACTTC.

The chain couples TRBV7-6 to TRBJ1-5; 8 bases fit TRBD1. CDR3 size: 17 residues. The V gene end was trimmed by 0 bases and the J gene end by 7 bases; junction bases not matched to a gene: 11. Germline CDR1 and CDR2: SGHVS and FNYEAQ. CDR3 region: CASSLALGGTGSQPQHF. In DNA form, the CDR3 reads TGTGCCAGCAGCTTAGCATTAGGAGGGACAGGCTCCCAGCCCCAGCATTTT.

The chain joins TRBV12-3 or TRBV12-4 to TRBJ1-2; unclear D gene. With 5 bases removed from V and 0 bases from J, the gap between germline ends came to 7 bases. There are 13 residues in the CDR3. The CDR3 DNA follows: TGTGCCAGCAGTCCACAGCCTAACTATGGCTACACCTTC. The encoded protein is CASSPQPNYGYTF.

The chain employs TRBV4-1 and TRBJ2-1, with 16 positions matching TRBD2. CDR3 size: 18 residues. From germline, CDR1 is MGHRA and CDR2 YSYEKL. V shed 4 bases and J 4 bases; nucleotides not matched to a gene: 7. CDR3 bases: TGCGCCAGCAGCCGAGGGACTAGCGGGGGGGCAGTATACAATGAGCAGTTCTTC. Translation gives CASSRGTSGGAVYNEQFF.

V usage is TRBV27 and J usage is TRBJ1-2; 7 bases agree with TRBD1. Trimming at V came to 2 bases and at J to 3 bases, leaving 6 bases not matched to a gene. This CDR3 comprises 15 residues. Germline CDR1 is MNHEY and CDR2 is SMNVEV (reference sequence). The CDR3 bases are TGTGCCAGCAGTTTAGCGGGACAGCCAGACTATGGCTACACCTTC. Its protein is CASSLAGQPDYGYTF.

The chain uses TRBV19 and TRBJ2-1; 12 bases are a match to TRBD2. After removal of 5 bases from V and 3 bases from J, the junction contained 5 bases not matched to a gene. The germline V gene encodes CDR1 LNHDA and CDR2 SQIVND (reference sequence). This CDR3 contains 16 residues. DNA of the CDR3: TGTGCCAGTAGTGCGACTAGCGGGGGCCTCTACAATGAGCAGTTCTTC. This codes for CASSATSGGLYNEQFF.

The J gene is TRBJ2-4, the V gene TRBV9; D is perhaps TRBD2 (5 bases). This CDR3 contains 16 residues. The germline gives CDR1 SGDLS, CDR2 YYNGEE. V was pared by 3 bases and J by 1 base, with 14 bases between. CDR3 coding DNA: TGTGCCAGCAGCGGATCCCGGACGGGGGCCAAAAACATTCAGTACTTC. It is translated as CASSGSRTGAKNIQYF.

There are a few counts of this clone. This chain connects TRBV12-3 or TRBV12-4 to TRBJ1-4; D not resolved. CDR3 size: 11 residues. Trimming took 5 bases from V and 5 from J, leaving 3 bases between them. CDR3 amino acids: CASSLNEKLFF. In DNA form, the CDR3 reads TGTGCCAGCAGTCTGAATGAAAAACTGTTTTTT.

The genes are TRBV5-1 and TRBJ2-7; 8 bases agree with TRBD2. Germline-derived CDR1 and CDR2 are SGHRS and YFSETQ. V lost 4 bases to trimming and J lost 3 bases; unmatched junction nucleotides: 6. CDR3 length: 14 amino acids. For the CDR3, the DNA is TGCGCCAGCAGCGTGAGCGGGGGAGGCTACGAGCAGTACTTC. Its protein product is CASSVSGGGYEQYF.

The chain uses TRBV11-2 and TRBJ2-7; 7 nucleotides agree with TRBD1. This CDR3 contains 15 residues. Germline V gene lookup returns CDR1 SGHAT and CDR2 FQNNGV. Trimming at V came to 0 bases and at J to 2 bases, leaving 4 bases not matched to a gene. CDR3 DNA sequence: TGTGCCAGCAGCTTAGACGACAGGGCAGCCTACGAGCAGTACTTC. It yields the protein CASSLDDRAAYEQYF.

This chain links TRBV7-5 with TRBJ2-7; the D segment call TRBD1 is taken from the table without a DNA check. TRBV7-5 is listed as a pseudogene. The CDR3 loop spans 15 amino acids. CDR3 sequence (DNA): TGTGTCAGAAGCTTCACGCAGACAGGGAACTACGAGCAGTACTTC. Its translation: CVRSFTQTGNYEQYF.

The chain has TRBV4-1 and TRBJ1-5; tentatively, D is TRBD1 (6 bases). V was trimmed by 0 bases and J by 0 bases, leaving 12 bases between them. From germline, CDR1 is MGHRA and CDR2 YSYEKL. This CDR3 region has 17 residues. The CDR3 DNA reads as TGCGCCAGCAGCCAAGACCCGGGACATTATAGCAATCAGCCCCAGCATTTT. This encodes CASSQDPGHYSNQPQHF.